This T cell receptor (beta chain) is drawn from a study of blood T cell repertoires in COVID-19 (dated by TCRdb to the early 2020s). Concerning the study at large: Samples covering the acute and convalescent phases of COVID-19 were provided by collaborators in the United States, Italy and Spain. The material from the prospective study consisted of cDNA or gDNA derived from T cells, B-cell-depleted T cells, or PBMCs. Subjects who had been exposed to COVID-19, were actively infected with it, or had recovered from it provided the deeply sampled blood TCRbeta repertoires that made up the dataset. A freely available public database, intended as a resource for researchers studying the immune response to SARS-CoV-2, is where the repertoires were released. Samples came from the ongoing ImmuneRACE study (first 160 participants) plus 1,254 subjects from 6 global collaborators. A de-identified subject ID, COVID-19 status, age in years and sex were almost always included in the sample metadata. Where available, HLA class I and class II types were taken from metadata supplied by the sample provider and were not determined by assay-based typing.

At one collaborating source in Seattle, patients were enrolled during active infection and were followed longitudinally through the course of disease. Collaborating institutions collected whole blood in K2EDTA tubes following their own protocols. For TCRbeta analysis, collaborators shipped samples in one of three forms: frozen whole blood, isolated PBMCs, or DNA extracted from either of those sample types. The paper as a whole reports these results and caveats: The amount of clinical and demographic metadata varied by source and participant and was provided uncurated.

The immunoSEQ Assay, a bias-controlled multiplex PCR, was used to amplify TCRbeta CDR3 regions from genomic DNA. As for the authors' bioinformatics: Within the assay, amplification of reference gene primers was used to estimate how many nucleated cells each sample contained. To quantify the absolute abundance of each unique TCRbeta CDR3 rearrangement, sequence reads were collapsed and filtered. For each sample, productive Simpson clonality was calculated as the square root of Simpson's diversity index across productive rearrangements. The table was pulled from immuneACCESS by TCRdb, which kept in-frame rearrangements only. Such tables lose some clones; where checked, under half of the loss comes from unresolved V genes, and the rest has no known cause. V, J and clone size are taken as reported in that table, and D and trimming were inferred from the DNA itself. Counted in this sample were about 170,000 clones; around 90% of them appeared once. The top ten clones comprise about 2.6% of the sample.

In the case of this clone: The specificity of this receptor is unknown. Base qualities are not at hand, and no much larger clone is one base apart.

There are 14 amino acids in the CDR3, from cysteine to phenylalanine inclusive. Only the CDR3 DNA is retained, 42 bases long and in frame from the first base. The junction shows trimming of 1 base on V and 3 bases on J, plus 9 bases between the germline ends. CDR1 MGHRA and CDR2 YSYEKL are derived from the germline V gene. This receptor chain uses TRBV4-1 and TRBJ1-2, with no confident D gene call. Sequenced material: peripheral blood. The clonotype comes from an elderly woman with COVID-19, enrolled during active disease. The nucleotides are TGCGCCAGCAGCCAAGGGGCAGGCCACTATGGCTACACCTTC. The translation is CASSQGAGHYGYTF.